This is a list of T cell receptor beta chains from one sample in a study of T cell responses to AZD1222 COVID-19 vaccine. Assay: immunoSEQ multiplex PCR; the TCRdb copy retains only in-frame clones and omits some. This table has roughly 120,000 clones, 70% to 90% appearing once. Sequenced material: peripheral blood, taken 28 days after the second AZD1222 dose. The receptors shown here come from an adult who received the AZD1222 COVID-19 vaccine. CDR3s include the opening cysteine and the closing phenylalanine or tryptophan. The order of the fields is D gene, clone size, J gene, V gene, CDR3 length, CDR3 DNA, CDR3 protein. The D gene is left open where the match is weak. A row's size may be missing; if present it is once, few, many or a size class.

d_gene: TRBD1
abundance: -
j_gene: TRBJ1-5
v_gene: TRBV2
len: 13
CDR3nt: TGTGCCAGCAGGACAGGGGACAATCAGCCCCAGCATTTT
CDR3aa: CASRTGDNQPQHF

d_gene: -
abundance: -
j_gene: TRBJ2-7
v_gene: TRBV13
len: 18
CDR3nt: TGTGCCAGCAGCTTAGGCCTCGAAATATTGGACGGGAAATACGAGCAGTACTTC
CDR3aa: CASSLGLEILDGKYEQYF

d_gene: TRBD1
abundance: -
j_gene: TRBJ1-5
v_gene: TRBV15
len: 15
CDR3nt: TGTGCCACCAGCAGAGGAGGCAGGGGGCATCAGCCCCAGCATTTT
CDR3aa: CATSRGGRGHQPQHF

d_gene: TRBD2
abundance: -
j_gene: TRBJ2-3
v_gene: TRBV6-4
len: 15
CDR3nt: TGTGCCAGCAGTGACGGGACTAGCGGCACAGATACGCAGTATTTT
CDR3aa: CASSDGTSGTDTQYF

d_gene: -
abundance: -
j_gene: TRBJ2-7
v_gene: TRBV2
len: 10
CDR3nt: TGTGCCAGCAGAGGTGTTGAGCAGTACTTC
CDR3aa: CASRGVEQYF

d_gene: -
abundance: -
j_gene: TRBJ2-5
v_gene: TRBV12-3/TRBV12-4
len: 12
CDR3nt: TGTGCCAGCAGTTTACTGGGAGAGACCCAGTACTTC
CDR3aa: CASSLLGETQYF

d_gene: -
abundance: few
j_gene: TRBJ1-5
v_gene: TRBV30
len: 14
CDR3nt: TGTGCCTGGAGCGCTACAGGGAATGGTCAGCCCCAGCATTTT
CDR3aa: CAWSATGNGQPQHF

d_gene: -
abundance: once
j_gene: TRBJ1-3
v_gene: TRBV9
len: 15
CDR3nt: TGTGCCAGCAGCACCCACGGACAGCCTGGAAACACCATATATTTT
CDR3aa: CASSTHGQPGNTIYF

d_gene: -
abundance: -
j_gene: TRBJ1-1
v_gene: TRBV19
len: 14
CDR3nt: TGTGCCAGTAGTATAAAAGTTATGAACACTGAAGCTTTCTTT
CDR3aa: CASSIKVMNTEAFF

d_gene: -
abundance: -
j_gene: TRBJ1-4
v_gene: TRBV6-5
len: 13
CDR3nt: TGTGCCAGCAGAACAAGCCGACGAGAAAAACTGTTTTTT
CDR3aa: CASRTSRREKLFF

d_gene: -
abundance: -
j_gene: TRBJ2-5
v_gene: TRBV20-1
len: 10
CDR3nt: TGCAGTGCTGGACAAGAGACCCAGTACTTC
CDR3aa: CSAGQETQYF

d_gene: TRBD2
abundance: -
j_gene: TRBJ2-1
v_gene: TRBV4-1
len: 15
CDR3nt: TGCGCCAGCAGCCAAGTGGGGACTAGCGGAAGTGAGCAGTTCTTC
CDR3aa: CASSQVGTSGSEQFF

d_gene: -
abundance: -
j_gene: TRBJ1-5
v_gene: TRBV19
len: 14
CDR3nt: TGTGCCAGTACTCTTGGGTGGGGGGATCAGCCCCAGCATTTT
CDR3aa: CASTLGWGDQPQHF

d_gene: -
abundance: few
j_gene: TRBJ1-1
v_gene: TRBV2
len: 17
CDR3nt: TGTGCCAGCAGGGAGGGCTGGTTAGGGGAAAGGAACACTGAAGCTTTCTTT
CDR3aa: CASREGWLGERNTEAFF

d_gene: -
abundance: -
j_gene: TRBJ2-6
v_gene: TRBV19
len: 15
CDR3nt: TGTGCCAGTAGCATTCGAGGGGCTGGGGCCAACGTCCTGACTTTC
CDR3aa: CASSIRGAGANVLTF

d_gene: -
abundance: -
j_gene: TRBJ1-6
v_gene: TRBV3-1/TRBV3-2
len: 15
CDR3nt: TGTGCCAGCAGCCACGCGGCCAGGGATAATTCACCCCTCCACTTT
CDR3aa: CASSHAARDNSPLHF

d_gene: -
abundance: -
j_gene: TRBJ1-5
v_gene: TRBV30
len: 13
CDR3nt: TGTGCCTGGATTTCGGATAGCAATCAGCCCCAGCATTTT
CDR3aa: CAWISDSNQPQHF

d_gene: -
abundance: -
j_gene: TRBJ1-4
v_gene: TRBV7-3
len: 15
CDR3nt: TGTGCCAGCAGCCCTTCGGGGGACGTTAATGAAAAACTGTTTTTT
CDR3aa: CASSPSGDVNEKLFF

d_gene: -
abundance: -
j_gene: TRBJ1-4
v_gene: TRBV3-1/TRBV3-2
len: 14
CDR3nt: TGTGCCAGCAGCGATGGTGCGGGGGCTGAAAAACTGTTTTTT
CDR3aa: CASSDGAGAEKLFF

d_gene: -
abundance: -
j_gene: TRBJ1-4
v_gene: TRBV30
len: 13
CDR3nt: TGTGCCTGGCAACCCGGGCCCAATGAAAAACTGTTTTTT
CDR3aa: CAWQPGPNEKLFF

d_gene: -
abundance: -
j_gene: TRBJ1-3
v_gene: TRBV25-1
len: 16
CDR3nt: TGTGCCAGCAGTGAAACCAAAAGGAGCTCTGGAAACACCATATATTTT
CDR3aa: CASSETKRSSGNTIYF

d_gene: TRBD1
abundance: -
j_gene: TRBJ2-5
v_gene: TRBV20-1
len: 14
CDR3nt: TGCAGTGCTAGTCTCAGGACAGGGAAAGAGACCCAGTACTTC
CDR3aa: CSASLRTGKETQYF

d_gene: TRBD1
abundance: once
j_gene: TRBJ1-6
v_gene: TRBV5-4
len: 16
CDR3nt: TGTGCCAGCAGCTTGGCCGGGACAGGGCGGGGATCACCCCTCCACTTT
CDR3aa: CASSLAGTGRGSPLHF

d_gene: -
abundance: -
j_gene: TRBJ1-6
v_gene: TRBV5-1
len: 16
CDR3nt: TGCGCCAGCAGCTTGGGTCCAGACAGAGATAATTCACCCCTCCACTTT
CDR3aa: CASSLGPDRDNSPLHF

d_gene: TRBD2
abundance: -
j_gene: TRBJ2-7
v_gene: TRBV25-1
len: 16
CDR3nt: TGTGCCAGCAGTGAATATTTCGGGGGGGCTATTTACGAGCAGTACTTC
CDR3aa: CASSEYFGGAIYEQYF

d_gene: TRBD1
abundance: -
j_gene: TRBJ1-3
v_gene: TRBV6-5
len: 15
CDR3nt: TGTGCCAGCAGGGGGACAGGGGAGGTTAGAAACACCATATATTTT
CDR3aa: CASRGTGEVRNTIYF

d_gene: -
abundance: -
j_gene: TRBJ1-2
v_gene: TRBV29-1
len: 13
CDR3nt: TGCAGCGTTGAAACGGGAAGTAACTATGGCTACACCTTC
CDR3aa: CSVETGSNYGYTF

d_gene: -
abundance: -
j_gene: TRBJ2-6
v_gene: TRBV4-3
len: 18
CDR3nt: TGCGCCAGCAGCCTCCTGACAGACTCCTTGTCTGGGGCCAACGTCCTGACTTTC
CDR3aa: CASSLLTDSLSGANVLTF

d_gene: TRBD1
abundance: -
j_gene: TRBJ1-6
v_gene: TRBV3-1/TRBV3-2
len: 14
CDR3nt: TGTGCCAGCAGCCGTACACAGGGGGGATCACCCCTCCACTTT
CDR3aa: CASSRTQGGSPLHF

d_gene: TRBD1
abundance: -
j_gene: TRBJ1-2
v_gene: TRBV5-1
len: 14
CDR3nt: TGCGCCAGCAGCCTCGGGACAGGGAGCTTTGGCTACACCTTC
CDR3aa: CASSLGTGSFGYTF

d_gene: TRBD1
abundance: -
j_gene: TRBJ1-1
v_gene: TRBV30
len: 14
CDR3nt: TGTGCCTGGAGTAAAGACAGGGCTCTCGCTGAAGCTTTCTTT
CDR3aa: CAWSKDRALAEAFF

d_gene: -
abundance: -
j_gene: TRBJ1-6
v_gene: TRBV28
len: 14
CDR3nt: TGTGCCAGCAGTTCCCAGGGTGGGCATTCACCCCTCCACTTT
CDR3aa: CASSSQGGHSPLHF

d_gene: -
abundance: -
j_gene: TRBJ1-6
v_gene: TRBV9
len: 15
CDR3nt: TGTGCCAGCAGCGTAGAGGGGTCAGCTAATTCACCCCTCCACTTT
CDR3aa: CASSVEGSANSPLHF

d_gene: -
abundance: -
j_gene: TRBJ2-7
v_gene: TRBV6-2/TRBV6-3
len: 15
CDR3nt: TGTGCCAGCAGTGACAAACAGGGAAGCGGCTACGAGCAGTACTTC
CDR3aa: CASSDKQGSGYEQYF

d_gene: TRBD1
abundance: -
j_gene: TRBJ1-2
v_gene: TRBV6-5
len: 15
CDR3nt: TGTGCCAGCAGCCGACCGGGACAGGGGTCGGGTGGCTACACCTTC
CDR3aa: CASSRPGQGSGGYTF

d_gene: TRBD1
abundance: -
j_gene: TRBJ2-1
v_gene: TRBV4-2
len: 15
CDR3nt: TGTGCCAGCAGCGCGCGGGACAGGGGGGTCAATGAGCAGTTCTTC
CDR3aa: CASSARDRGVNEQFF

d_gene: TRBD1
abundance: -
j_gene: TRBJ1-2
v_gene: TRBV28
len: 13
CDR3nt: TGTGCCAGCAGGAGGACAGGGGTATGGGGCTACACCTTC
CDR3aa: CASRRTGVWGYTF

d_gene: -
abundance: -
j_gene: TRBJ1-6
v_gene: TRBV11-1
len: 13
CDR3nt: TGTGCCAGCAGCTTAGGACATAATTCACCCCTCCACTTT
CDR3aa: CASSLGHNSPLHF

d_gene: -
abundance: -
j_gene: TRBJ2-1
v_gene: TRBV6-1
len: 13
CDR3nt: TGTGCCAGCAGTGAATGGGCAGACAATGAGCAGTTCTTC
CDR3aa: CASSEWADNEQFF

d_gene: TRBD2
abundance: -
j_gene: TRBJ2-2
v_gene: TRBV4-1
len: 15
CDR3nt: TGCGCCAGCAGCCAACGGACTAGCGGCACCGGGGAGCTGTTTTTT
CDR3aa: CASSQRTSGTGELFF

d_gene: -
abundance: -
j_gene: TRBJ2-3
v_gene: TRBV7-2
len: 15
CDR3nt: TGTGCCAGCAGCTTAACCCCGAGCGGTACAGATACGCAGTATTTT
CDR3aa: CASSLTPSGTDTQYF

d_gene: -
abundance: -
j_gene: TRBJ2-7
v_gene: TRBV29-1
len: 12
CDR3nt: TGCAGCGTTAAAGCGGGTGTATACGAGCAGTACTTC
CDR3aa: CSVKAGVYEQYF